Shown below are 9 T cell receptor beta chains from a single sample sequenced in a study of blood T cells in healthy people across ages. The second PCR ran about 6 to 11 cycles with a sample-barcoded 5' primer and J-beta primers. TCRdb reanalysed the 5' RACE reads using MiXCR and keeps one entry per CDR3 protein. There are more than 650,000 distinct CDR3 sequences in the sample; about 53% occur only once, and about two fifths lies in the top ten. Sequenced sample: blood. Source of these receptors: a man older than 75 in good health.

This rearrangement joins TRBV5-1 to TRBJ2-7; D possibly uses TRBD1 or TRBD2 (5 bases each). From germline, CDR1 is SGHRS and CDR2 YFSETQ. V lost 3 bases to trimming and J lost 2 bases, with 15 bases between them. The CDR3 loop spans 15 amino acids. CDR3 sequence: CASSSGTNPPYEQYF. The CDR3 region has the DNA TGCGCCAGCAGCTCAGGGACGAACCCCCCCTACGAGCAGTACTTC. The full variable domain, with the rest looked up from reference TRBV5-1 and TRBJ2-7, is KAGVTQTPRYLIKTRGQQVTLSCSPISGHRSVSWYQQTPGQGLQFLFEYFSETQRNKGNFPGRFSGRQFSNSRSEMNVSTLELGDSALYLCASSSGTNPPYEQYFGPGTRLTVT.

This clonotype was observed once. V gene TRBV7-9 combines with J gene TRBJ2-4; the D gene is possibly TRBD1 (5 bases). The J call may be faulty, since TRBJ2-7 better matches the DNA end. This CDR3 is built from 14 residues. From germline, CDR1 is SEHNR and CDR2 FQNEAQ (reference sequence). CDR3 in DNA: TGTGCCAGCAGCTTAGTTGGCCAGGGCCACGAGCAGTACTTC. It codes for CASSLVGQGHEQYF.

This rearrangement joins TRBV28 to TRBJ1-5; 10 nucleotides line up with TRBD1. This CDR3 has 13 residues. Looked up from germline, CDR1 is MDHEN and CDR2 is SYDVKM. V shed 10 bases, J shed 7 bases, and the junction held 7 bases outside the gene matches. CDR3 protein: CATTTGGEQPQHF. The CDR3 coding sequence is TGTGCCACTACGACAGGGGGCGAGCAGCCCCAGCATTTT.

This clonotype was counted only a few times. The V gene is TRBV20-1, the J gene TRBJ1-6, with 7 positions matching TRBD1. Unmatched junction bases numbered 6, after V lost 6 bases and J lost 7 bases. This CDR3 contains 13 residues. Germline loops: CDR1 DFQATT, CDR2 SNEGSKA (reference sequence). The CDR3 spells CSAPGQPNSPLHF. CDR3 in DNA: TGCAGTGCCCCGGGACAGCCAAATTCACCCCTCCACTTT.

The V call is TRBV7-2, the J call TRBJ2-1; tentative D call: TRBD2 (5 bases). Trimming shortened V by 5 bases and J by 8 bases, and 16 bases separated the two germline ends. This CDR3 is built from 14 residues. From germline, CDR1 is SGHTA and CDR2 FQGNSA. The CDR3: CASSLLGPGDEQFF. The CDR3 DNA is TGTGCCAGCAGCCTATTAGGGCCCGGGGATGAGCAGTTCTTC.

The chain employs TRBV5-1 and TRBJ2-7; TRBD2 matches 10 bases. Germline V gives CDR1 SGHRS, CDR2 YFSETQ. The V and J ends lost 0 bases and 0 bases, in that order; junction bases with no gene match: 3. The CDR3 runs to 16 residues. CDR3 sequence: CASSLGGTSVSYEQYF. As DNA, the CDR3 is TGCGCCAGCAGCTTGGGTGGGACTAGCGTCTCCTACGAGCAGTACTTC.

The chain recombines TRBV20-1 with TRBJ1-1; 10 bases are shared with TRBD1. CDR1 and CDR2 (germline): DFQATT, SNEGSKA (reference sequence). CDR3 length equals 16 residues. V was pared by 3 bases and J by 1 base, with 8 bases of the junction left unmatched. CDR3 coding DNA: TGCAGTGCTAGCCCCCCGGGACAGGGGCCGAACACTGAAGCTTTCTTT. The encoded protein is CSASPPGQGPNTEAFF.

The chain recombines TRBV7-2 with TRBJ2-1; D is ambiguous. Germline V CDR1 and CDR2: SGHTA, FQGNSA. Trimming removed 1 base from V and 3 bases from J, with 13 bases in between. The CDR3 extends over 16 amino acids. The CDR3 protein is CASSLGLGNYYNEQFF. The CDR3 DNA is TGTGCCAGCAGCTTAGGTTTGGGGAATTACTACAATGAGCAGTTCTTC.

The rearrangement links TRBV3-1 to TRBJ2-1; no reliable D call. CDR3 length: 14 residues. V lost 1 base, J lost 6 bases, and 10 bases lay in between. Germline CDR1 reads LGHDT; CDR2 reads YNNKEL (reference sequence). CDR3 sequence: CASSQGGNTNEQFF. CDR3 coding DNA: TGTGCCAGCAGCCAAGGCGGTAATACCAATGAGCAGTTCTTC.